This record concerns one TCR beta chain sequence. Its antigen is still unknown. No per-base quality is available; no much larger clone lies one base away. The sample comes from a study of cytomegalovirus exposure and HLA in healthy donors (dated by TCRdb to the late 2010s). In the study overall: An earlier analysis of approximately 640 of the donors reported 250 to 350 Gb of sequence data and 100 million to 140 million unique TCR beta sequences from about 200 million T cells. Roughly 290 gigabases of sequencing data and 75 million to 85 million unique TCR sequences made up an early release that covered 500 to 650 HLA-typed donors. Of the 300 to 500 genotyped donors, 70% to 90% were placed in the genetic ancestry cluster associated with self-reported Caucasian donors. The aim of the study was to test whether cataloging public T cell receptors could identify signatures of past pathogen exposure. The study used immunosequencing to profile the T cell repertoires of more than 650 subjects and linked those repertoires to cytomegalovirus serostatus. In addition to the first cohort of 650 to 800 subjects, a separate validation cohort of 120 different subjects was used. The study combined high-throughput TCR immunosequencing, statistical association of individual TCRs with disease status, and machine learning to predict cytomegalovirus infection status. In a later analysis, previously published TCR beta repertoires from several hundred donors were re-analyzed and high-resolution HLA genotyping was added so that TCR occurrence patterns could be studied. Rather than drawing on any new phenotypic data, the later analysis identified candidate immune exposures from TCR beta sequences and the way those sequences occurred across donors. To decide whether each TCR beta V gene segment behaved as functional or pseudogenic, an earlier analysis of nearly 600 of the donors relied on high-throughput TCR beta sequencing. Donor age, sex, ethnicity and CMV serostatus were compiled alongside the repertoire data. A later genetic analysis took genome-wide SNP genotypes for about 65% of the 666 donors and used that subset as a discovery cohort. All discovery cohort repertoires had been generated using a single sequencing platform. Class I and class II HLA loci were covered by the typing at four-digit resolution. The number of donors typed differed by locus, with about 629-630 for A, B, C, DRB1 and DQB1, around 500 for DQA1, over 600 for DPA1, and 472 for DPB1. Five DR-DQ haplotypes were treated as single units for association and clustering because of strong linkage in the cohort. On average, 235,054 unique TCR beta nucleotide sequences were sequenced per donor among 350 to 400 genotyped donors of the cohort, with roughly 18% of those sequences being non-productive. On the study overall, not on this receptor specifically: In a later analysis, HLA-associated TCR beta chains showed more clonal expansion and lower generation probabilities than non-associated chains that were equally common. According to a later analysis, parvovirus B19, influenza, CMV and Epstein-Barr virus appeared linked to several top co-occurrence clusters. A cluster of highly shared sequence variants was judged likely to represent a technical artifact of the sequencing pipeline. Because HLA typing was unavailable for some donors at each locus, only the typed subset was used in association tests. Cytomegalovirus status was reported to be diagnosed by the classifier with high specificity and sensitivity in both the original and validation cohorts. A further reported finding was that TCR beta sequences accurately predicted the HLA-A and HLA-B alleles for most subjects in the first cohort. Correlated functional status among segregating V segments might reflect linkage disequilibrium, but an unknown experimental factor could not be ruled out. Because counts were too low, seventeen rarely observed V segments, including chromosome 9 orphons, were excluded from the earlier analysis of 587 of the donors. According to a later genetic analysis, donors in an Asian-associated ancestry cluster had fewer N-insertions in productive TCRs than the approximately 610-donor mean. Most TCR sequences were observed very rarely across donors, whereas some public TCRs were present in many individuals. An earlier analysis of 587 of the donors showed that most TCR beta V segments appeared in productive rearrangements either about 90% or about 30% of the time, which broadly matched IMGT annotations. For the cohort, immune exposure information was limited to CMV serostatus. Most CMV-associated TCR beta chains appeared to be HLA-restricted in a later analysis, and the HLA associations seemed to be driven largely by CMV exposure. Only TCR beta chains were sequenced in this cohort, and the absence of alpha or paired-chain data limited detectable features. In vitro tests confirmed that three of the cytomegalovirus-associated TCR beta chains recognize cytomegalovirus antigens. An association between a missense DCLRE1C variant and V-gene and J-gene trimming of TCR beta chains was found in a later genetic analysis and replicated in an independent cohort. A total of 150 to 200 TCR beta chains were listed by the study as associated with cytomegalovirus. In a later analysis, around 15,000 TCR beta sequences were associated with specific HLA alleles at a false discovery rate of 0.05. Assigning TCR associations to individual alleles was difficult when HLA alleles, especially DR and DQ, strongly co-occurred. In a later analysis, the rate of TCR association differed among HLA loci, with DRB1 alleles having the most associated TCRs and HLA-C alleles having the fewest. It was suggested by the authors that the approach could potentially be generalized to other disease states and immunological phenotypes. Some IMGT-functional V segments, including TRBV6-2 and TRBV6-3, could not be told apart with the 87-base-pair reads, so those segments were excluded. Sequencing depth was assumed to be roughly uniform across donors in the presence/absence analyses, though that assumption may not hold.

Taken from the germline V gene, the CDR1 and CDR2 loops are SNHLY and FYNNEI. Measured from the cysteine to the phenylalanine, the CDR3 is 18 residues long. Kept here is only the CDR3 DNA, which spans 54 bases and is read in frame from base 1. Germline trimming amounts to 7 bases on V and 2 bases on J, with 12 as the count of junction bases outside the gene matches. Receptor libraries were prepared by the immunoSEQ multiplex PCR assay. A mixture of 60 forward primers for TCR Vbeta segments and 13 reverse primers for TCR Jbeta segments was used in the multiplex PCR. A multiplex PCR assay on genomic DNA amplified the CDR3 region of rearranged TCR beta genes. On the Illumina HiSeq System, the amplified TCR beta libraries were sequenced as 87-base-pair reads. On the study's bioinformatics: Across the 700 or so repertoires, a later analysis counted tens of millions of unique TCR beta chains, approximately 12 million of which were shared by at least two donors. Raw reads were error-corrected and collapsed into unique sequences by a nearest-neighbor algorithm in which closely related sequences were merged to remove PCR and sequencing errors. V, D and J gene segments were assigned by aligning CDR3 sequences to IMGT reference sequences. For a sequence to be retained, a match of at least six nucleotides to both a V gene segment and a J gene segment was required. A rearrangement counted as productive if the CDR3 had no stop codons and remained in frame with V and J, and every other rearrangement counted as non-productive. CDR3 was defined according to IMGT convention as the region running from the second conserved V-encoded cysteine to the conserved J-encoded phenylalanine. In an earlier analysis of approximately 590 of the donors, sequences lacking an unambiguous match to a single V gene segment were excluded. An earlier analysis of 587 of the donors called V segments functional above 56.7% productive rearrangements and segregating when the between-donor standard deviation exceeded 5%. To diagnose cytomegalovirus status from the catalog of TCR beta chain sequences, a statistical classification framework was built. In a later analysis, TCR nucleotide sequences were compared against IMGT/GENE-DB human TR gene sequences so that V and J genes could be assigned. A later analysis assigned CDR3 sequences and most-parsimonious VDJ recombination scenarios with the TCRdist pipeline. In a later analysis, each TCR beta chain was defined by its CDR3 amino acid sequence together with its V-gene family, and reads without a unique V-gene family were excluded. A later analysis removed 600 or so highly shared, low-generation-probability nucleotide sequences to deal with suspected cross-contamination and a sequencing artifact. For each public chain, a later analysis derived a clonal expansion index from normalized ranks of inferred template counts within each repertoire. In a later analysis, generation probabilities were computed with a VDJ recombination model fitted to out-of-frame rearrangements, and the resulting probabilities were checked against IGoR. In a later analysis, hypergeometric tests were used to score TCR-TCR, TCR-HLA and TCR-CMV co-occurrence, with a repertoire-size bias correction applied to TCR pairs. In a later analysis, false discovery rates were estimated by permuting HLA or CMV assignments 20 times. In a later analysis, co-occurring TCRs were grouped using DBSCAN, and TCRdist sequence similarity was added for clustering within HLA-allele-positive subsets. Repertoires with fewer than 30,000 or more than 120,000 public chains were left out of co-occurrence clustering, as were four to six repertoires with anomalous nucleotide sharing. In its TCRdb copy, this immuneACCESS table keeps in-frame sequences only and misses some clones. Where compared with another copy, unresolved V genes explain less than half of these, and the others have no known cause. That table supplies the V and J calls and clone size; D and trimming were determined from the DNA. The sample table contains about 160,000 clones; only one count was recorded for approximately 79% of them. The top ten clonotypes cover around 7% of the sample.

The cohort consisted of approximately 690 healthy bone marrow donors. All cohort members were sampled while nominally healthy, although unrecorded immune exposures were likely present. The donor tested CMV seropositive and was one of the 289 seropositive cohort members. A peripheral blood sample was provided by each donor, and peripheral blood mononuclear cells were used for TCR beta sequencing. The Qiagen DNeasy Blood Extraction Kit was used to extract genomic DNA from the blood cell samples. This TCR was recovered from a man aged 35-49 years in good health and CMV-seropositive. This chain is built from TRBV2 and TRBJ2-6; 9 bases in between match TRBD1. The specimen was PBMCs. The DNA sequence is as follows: TGTGCCAGCACCCAACAGGGGGCCCCCGGGGCTGGGGCCAACGTCCTGACTTTC. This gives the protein CASTQQGAPGAGANVLTF.